A single sample is the source of the 14 T cell receptor beta chains below, sequenced in a study of control samples from healthy donors and cancer patients. TCRdb's copy holds only in-frame clones and misses some; the assay was immunoSEQ multiplex PCR. Of 150,000 or so clones in the sample, roughly 93% were seen once. The sequenced sample consisted of blood. The source of these receptors is a man younger than 30 in good health.

V usage is TRBV6-5 and J usage is TRBJ2-7; the D gene is possibly TRBD2 (6 bases). The CDR3 loop spans 15 amino acids. The germline V gene encodes CDR1 MNHEY and CDR2 SVGAGI. Trimming pared 6 bases from V and 2 bases from J, leaving 17 bases between. CDR3 sequence: CASRQTSLFTYEQYF. The CDR3, as DNA: TGTGCCAGCAGGCAGACTAGTCTATTTACCTACGAGCAGTACTTC.

This chain uses TRBV6-2 or TRBV6-3 with TRBJ2-1; 11 bases align to TRBD2. In germline, CDR1 is MNHEY, CDR2 SVGEGT. The CDR3 is 17 residues long. The junction had 9 bases not matched to a gene; V was cut back by 4 bases and J by 4 bases. CDR3 bases: TGTGCCAGCAGTTCGGCAGGACTAGCGGGTTATTACAATGAGCAGTTCTTC. It translates to CASSSAGLAGYYNEQFF.

Ten or more counts support this clone. The sample carries other DNA sequences with the same CDR3. The CDR3: CATSRQALNTEAFF. CDR3 in DNA: TGTGCCACCAGCAGACAGGCGTTGAACACTGAAGCTTTCTTT. This chain links TRBV15 with TRBJ1-1, with D hard to call. Between the trimmed V and J ends, which lost 2 bases and 0 bases, there was a span of 7 bases. Per the germline V gene, CDR1 is LNHNV and CDR2 is YYDKDF (reference sequence). There are 14 residues in the CDR3.

This chain connects TRBV2 to TRBJ2-5; 7 bases line up with TRBD1. The ends lost 4 bases at V and 5 bases at J; junction bases unmatched: 4. The CDR3 loop spans 13 amino acids. The germline gives CDR1 SNHLY, CDR2 FYNNEI. Written as DNA, the CDR3 is TGTGCCAGCAGTGGGGACAGCACCGAGACCCAGTACTTC. Its protein product is CASSGDSTETQYF.

The rearrangement uses TRBV12-5 and TRBJ1-2; 7 bases are shared with TRBD1. CDR1 LGHNT and CDR2 FRNRAP come from the germline V gene. This CDR3 has 14 amino acids. Trimming took 7 bases from V and 2 from J; bases not matched to a gene: 7. The CDR3 is CASVEGGWNYGYTF. As DNA, the CDR3 is TGTGCTAGTGTCGAAGGGGGCTGGAACTATGGCTACACCTTC.

This clone was counted a few times. V gene TRBV7-2 combines with J gene TRBJ1-2; 10 positions agree with TRBD1. In germline, CDR1 is SGHTA, CDR2 FQGNSA. The J segment lost 8 bases and the V segment lost 5 bases, leaving 11 bases of the junction unmatched. This CDR3 region has 15 residues. Written as DNA, the CDR3 is TGTGCCAGCAGCCCCGCCGGGACAGGGGTAAAAGGCTACACCTTC. Encoded protein: CASSPAGTGVKGYTF.

A single count supports this clone. One junction end does not reproduce the germline sequence, and a read error may be involved. The chain is built from TRBV14 and TRBJ1-2, with 9 bases matching TRBD1. CDR1 and CDR2 from the germline V gene are SGHDN and FVKESK. The CDR3 sequence is 14 residues long. The CDR3 here is CASSLPGQGRGLNF. The CDR3 DNA reads as TGTGCCAGCAGCCTACCGGGACAGGGACGGGGCTTGAACTTC.

This clone was found once. The chain couples TRBV5-1 to TRBJ1-2; D is uncertain. CDR1 SGHRS and CDR2 YFSETQ come from the germline V gene. Trimming removed 4 bases from V and 0 bases from J, with 16 bases in between. The CDR3 is 16 residues long. CDR3 sequence reads: CASSRNPRGANYGYTF. The CDR3 DNA sequence: TGCGCCAGCAGCCGTAACCCCCGGGGAGCTAACTATGGCTACACCTTC.

This rearrangement joins TRBV5-1 to TRBJ1-2; TRBD1 might be the D (6 bases). CDR3 length: 17 amino acids. Germline CDR1 SGHRS, CDR2 YFSETQ. Between the trimmed V and J ends, which lost 0 bases and 4 bases, there was a span of 19 bases. The CDR3 spells CASSLDPQGRFGYGYTF. CDR3 bases: TGCGCCAGCAGCTTGGACCCCCAGGGGCGGTTTGGCTATGGCTACACCTTC.

This sequence joins TRBV30 and TRBJ2-2; D remains ambiguous. There are 10 residues in the CDR3. With 5 bases removed from V and 8 bases from J, the gap between germline ends came to 6 bases. Per the germline V gene, CDR1 is GTSNPN and CDR2 is SVGIG (reference sequence). Written as DNA, the CDR3 is TGTGCCTGGGGAGATGGGGAGCTGTTTTTT. Protein product: CAWGDGELFF.

This clone was counted a single time. V is TRBV29-1 and J is TRBJ1-2; a possible D gene is TRBD1 (5 bases). V was clipped by 1 base and J by 3 bases, with 9 bases between them. CDR3 length equals 13 residues. CDR1 is SQVTM and CDR2 is ANQGSEA in the germline V gene. CDR3 nucleotide sequence: TGCAGCGTTGAAGGAGGGGCCGACTATGGCTACACCTTC. The encoded protein is CSVEGGADYGYTF.

The gene calls are TRBV2 and TRBJ2-6; 7 positions match TRBD1. CDR1 and CDR2 from the germline V gene are SNHLY and FYNNEI. V lost 5 bases to trimming and J lost 4 bases; unmatched junction nucleotides: 5. CDR3 length equals 15 residues. CDR3 nucleotides: TGTGCCAGCAGTAAGGGGGCAGCCGGGGCCAACGTCCTGACTTTC. Residues: CASSKGAAGANVLTF. Looking up the rest from reference TRBV2 and TRBJ2-6 gives the full variable domain: EPEVTQTPSHQVTQMGQEVILRCVPISNHLYFYWYRQILGQKVEFLVSFYNNEISEKSEIFDDQFSVERPDGSNFTLKIRSTKLEDSAMYFCASSKGAAGANVLTFGAGSRLTVL.

CDR3 DNA: TGTGCCAGCTCACAACACGCGGAGAACACTGAAGCTTTCTTT. Translation gives CASSQHAENTEAFF. This chain joins TRBV18 and TRBJ1-1; D not resolved. Between the trimmed V and J ends, which lost 4 bases and 1 base, there was a span of 10 bases. Germline V gene sequence: CDR1 KGHSH, CDR2 LQKENI. This CDR3 has 14 amino acids.

V usage is TRBV28 and J usage is TRBJ1-1; TRBD1 aligns across 8 bases. CDR1 and CDR2 from the germline V gene are MDHEN and SYDVKM. This CDR3 contains 15 residues. J was trimmed by 4 bases and V by 5 bases; bases with no gene match: 9. The CDR3 sequence is CASSPPTGAFTEAFF. DNA of the CDR3: TGTGCCAGCAGTCCGCCGACAGGGGCCTTCACTGAAGCTTTCTTT. Using reference TRBV28 and TRBJ1-1 for the parts outside the CDR3, the full variable domain is DVKVTQSSRYLVKRTGEKVFLECVQDMDHENMFWYRQDPGLGLRLIYFSYDVKMKEKGDIPEGYSVSREKKERFSLILESASTNQTSMYLCASSPPTGAFTEAFFGQGTRLTVV.